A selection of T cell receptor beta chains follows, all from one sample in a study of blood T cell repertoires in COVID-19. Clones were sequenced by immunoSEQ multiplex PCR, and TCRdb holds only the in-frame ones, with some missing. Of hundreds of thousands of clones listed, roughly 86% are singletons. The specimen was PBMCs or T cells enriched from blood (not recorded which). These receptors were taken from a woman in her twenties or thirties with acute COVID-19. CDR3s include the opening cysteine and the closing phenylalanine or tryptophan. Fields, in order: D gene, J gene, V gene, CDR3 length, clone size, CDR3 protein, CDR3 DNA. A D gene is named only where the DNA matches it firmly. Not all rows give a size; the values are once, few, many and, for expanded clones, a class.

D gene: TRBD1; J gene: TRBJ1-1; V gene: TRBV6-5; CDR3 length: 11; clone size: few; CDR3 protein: CASLGTVEAFF; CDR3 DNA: TGTGCCAGCCTCGGGACAGTGGAAGCTTTCTTT
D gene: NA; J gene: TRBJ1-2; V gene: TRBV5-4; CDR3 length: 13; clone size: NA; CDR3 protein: CASSLMADYGYTF; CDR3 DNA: TGTGCCAGCAGCTTGATGGCAGATTATGGCTACACCTTC
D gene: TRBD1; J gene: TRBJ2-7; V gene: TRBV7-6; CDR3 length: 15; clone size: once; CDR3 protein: CASTPMGQPSYEQYF; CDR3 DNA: TGTGCCAGCACCCCCATGGGACAGCCCTCCTACGAGCAGTACTTC
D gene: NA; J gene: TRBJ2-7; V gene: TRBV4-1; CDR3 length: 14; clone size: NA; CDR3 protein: CASSQDPGRLEQYF; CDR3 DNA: TGCGCCAGCAGCCAAGATCCAGGGCGACTCGAGCAGTACTTC
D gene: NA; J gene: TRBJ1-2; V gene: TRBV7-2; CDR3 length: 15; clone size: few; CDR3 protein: CASSPGGREDYGYTF; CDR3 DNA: TGTGCCAGCAGCCCCGGCGGGCGGGAGGACTATGGCTACACCTTC
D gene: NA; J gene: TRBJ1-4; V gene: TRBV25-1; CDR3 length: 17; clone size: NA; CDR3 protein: CASSDFKERSQNEKLFF; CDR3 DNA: TGTGCCAGCAGTGACTTTAAGGAGAGAAGCCAGAATGAAAAACTGTTTTTT
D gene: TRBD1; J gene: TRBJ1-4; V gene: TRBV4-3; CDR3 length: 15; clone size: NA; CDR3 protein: CASSQRDRANEKLFF; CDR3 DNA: TGCGCCAGCAGCCAACGGGACAGGGCGAATGAAAAACTGTTTTTT
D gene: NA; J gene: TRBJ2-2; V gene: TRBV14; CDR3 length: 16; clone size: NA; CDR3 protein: CASSQRWQGSTGELFF; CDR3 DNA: TGTGCCAGCAGCCAAAGGTGGCAGGGGAGCACCGGGGAGCTGTTTTTT
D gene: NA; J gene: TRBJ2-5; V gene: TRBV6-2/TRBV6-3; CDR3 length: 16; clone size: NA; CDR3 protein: CASSRDLGQPPSTQYF; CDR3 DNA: TGTGCCAGCAGTCGAGACCTTGGACAGCCCCCGTCGACCCAGTACTTC
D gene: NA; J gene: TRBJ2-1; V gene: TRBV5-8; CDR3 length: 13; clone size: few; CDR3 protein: CASSFQGSDEQFF; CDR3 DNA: TGTGCCAGCAGCTTCCAGGGCTCGGATGAGCAGTTCTTC
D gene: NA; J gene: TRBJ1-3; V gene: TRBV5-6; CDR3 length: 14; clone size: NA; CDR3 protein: CASSPRFSGNTIYF; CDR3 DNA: TGTGCCAGCAGCCCTAGGTTCTCTGGAAACACCATATATTTT
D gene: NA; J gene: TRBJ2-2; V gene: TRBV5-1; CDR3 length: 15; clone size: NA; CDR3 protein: CASRRIPAGRGELFF; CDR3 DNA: TGCGCCAGCAGAAGAATACCGGCAGGGCGCGGGGAGCTGTTTTTT
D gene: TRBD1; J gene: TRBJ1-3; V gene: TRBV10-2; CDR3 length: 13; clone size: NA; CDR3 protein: CASSPQGGNTIYF; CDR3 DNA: TGCGCCAGCAGTCCACAGGGGGGAAACACCATATATTTT
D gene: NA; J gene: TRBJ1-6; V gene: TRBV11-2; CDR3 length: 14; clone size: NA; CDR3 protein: CASSFTRGNSPLHF; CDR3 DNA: TGTGCCAGCAGCTTCACCAGGGGTAATTCACCCCTCCACTTT
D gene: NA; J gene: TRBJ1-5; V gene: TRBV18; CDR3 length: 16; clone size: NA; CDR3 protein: CASSPRQDQSNQPQHF; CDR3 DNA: TGTGCCAGCTCACCACGACAGGACCAGAGCAATCAGCCCCAGCATTTT
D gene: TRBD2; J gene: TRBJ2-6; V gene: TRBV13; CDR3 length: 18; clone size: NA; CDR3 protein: CASRRIGGDLPGANVLTF; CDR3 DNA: TGTGCCAGCAGACGTATCGGGGGGGACCTACCCGGGGCCAACGTCCTGACTTTC
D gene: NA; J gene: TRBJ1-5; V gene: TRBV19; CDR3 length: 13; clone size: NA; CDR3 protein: CASSMEGPLPQHF; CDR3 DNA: TGTGCCAGTAGTATGGAGGGGCCGCTGCCCCAGCATTTT
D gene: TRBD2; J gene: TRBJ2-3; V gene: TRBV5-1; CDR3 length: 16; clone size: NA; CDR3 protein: CASSGDSGGRYGTQYF; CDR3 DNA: TGCGCCAGCAGCGGGGACAGCGGGGGGCGCTATGGTACGCAGTATTTT
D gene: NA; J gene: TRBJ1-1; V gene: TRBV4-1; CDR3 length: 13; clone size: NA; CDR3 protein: CASSQLGGTEAFF; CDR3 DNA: TGCGCCAGCAGCCAATTAGGGGGCACTGAAGCTTTCTTT
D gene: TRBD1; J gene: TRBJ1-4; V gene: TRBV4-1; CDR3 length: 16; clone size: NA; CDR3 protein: CASSQGRTGLFEKLFF; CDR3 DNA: TGCGCCAGCAGCCAAGGCCGGACAGGCCTATTTGAAAAACTGTTTTTT
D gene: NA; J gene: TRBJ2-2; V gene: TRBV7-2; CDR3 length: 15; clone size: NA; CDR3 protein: CASSLALAGTGELFF; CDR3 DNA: TGTGCCAGCAGCTTAGCACTAGCCGGCACCGGGGAGCTGTTTTTT
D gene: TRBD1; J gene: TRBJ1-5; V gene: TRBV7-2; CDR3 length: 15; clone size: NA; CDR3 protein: CASSLASGQGQPQHF; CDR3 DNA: TGTGCCAGCAGCTTAGCCTCCGGACAGGGTCAGCCCCAGCATTTT
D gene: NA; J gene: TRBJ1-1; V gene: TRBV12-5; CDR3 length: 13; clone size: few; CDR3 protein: CASGLVGGTEAFF; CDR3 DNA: TGTGCTAGTGGTTTGGTGGGGGGCACTGAAGCTTTCTTT
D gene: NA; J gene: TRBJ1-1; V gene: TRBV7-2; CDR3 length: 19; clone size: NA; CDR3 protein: CASSLGYLRDSRRDTEAFF; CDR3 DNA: TGTGCCAGCAGCCTAGGCTATTTACGGGATTCCCGGAGGGACACTGAAGCTTTCTTT
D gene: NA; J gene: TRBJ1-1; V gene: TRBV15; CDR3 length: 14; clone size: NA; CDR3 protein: CATSRGGSNTEAFF; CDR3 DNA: TGTGCCACCAGCAGAGGCGGCAGTAACACTGAAGCTTTCTTT
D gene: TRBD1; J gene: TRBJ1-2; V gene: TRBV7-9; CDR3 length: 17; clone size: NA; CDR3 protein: CASSLGSMGQNTYGYTF; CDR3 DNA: TGTGCCAGCAGCTTAGGGTCTATGGGACAGAACACCTATGGCTACACCTTC
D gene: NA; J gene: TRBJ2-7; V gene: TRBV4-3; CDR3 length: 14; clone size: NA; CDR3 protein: CASSQDHRKGEQYF; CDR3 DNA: TGCGCCAGCAGCCAAGATCACAGGAAAGGAGAGCAGTACTTC
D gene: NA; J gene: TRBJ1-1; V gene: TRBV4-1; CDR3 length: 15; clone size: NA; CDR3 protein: CASSLLGRPNTEAFF; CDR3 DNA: TGCGCCAGCAGCCTGCTGGGCAGACCGAACACTGAAGCTTTCTTT
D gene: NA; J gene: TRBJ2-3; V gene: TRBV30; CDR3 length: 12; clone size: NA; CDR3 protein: CAWSGGGDTQYF; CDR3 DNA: TGTGCCTGGAGTGGGGGCGGAGATACGCAGTATTTT
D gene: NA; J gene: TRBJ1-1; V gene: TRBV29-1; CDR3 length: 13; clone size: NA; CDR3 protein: CSVLGLENTEAFF; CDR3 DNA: TGCAGCGTTCTGGGGCTGGAGAACACTGAAGCTTTCTTT
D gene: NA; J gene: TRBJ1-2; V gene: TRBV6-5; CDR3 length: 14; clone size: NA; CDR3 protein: CASSTLGSNYGYTF; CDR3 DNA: TGTGCCAGCAGTACCTTGGGCAGCAACTATGGCTACACCTTC
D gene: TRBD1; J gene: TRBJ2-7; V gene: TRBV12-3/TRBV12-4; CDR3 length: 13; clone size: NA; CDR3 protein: CASTRGDSYEQYF; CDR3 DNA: TGTGCCAGCACCCGAGGGGACAGCTACGAGCAGTACTTC
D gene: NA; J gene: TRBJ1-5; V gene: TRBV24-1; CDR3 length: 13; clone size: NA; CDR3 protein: CATSDPSGQPQHF; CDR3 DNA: TGTGCCACCAGTGATCCCTCCGGGCAGCCCCAGCATTTT
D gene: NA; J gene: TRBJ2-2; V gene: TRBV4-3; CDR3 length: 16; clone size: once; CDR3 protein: CASSQGGPRNTGELFF; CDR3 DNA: TGCGCCAGCAGCCAAGGGGGGCCTAGAAACACCGGGGAGCTGTTTTTT
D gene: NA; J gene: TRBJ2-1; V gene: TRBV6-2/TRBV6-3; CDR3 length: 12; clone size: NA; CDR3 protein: CASSRLRNEQFF; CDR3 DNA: TGTGCCAGCAGCAGACTTAGAAATGAGCAGTTCTTC
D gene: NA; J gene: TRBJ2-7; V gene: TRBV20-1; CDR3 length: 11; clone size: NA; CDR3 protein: CSARDSYEQYF; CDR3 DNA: TGCAGTGCTAGGGACAGCTACGAGCAGTACTTC
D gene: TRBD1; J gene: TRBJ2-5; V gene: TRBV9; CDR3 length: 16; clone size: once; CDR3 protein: CASSLDGTGVQETQYF; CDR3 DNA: TGTGCCAGCAGCCTCGATGGGACAGGGGTCCAAGAGACCCAGTACTTC
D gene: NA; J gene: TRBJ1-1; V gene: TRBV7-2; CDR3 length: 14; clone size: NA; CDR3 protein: CASSLETADFGAFF; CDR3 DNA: TGTGCCAGCAGCTTAGAGACAGCAGATTTCGGAGCTTTCTTT
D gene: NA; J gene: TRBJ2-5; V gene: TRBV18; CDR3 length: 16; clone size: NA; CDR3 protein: CASSPIVGEYQETQYF; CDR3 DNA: TGTGCCAGCTCACCGATTGTCGGGGAGTACCAAGAGACCCAGTACTTC
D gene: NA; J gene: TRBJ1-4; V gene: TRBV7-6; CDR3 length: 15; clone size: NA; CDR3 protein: CASSLEGGANEKLFF; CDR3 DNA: TGTGCCAGCAGCTTAGAGGGGGGGGCTAATGAAAAACTGTTTTTT
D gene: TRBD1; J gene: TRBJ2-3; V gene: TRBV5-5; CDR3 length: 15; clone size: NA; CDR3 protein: CASSLGGQRADTQYF; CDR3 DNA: TGTGCCAGCAGCTTGGGGGGACAGAGAGCAGATACGCAGTATTTT
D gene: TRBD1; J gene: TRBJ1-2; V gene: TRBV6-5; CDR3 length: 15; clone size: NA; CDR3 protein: CASSPTGAVDYGYTF; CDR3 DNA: TGTGCCAGCAGTCCCACAGGGGCGGTGGACTATGGCTACACCTTC
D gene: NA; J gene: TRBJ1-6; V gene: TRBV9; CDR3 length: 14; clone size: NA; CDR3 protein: CASSLEANNSPLHF; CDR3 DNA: TGTGCCAGCTCCCTCGAGGCTAATAATTCACCCCTCCACTTT
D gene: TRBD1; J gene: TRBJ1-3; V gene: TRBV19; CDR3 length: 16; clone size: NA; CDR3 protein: CASTQDRGSSGNTIYF; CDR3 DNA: TGTGCCAGTACCCAGGACAGGGGGAGCTCTGGAAACACCATATATTTT
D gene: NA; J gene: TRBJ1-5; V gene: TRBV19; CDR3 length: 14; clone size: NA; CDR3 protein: CASSPSTVTRPQHF; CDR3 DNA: TGTGCCAGTAGCCCCTCGACAGTTACGAGGCCCCAGCATTTT
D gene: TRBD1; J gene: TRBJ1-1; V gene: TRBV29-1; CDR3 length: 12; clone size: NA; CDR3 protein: CSGYQGGYEAFF; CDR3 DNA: TGCAGCGGATATCAGGGGGGTTATGAAGCTTTCTTT
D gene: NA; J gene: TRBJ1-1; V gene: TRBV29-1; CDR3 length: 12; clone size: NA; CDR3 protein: CSVVGMNTEAFF; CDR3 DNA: TGCAGCGTTGTCGGGATGAACACTGAAGCTTTCTTT
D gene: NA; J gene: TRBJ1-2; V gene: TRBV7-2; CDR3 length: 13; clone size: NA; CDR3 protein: CATMTRVNYGYTF; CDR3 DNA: TGTGCCACCATGACGAGGGTAAACTATGGCTACACCTTC
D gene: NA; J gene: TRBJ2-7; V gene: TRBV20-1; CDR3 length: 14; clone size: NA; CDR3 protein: CSASPPDTIYEQYF; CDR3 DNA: TGCAGTGCTAGTCCCCCAGACACGATCTACGAGCAGTACTTC
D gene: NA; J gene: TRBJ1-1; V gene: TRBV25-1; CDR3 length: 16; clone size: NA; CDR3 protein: CASSGGGHSMNTEAFF; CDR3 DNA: TGTGCCAGCAGTGGGGGGGGTCATAGCATGAACACTGAAGCTTTCTTT
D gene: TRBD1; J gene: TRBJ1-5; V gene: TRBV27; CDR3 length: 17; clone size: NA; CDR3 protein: CASSATGGPYSNQPQHF; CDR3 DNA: TGTGCCAGCAGCGCAACAGGGGGCCCCTATAGCAATCAGCCCCAGCATTTT
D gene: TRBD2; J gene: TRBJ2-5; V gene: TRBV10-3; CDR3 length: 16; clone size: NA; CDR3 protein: CAISEGTSGGQETQYF; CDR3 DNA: TGTGCCATCAGTGAGGGAACTAGCGGGGGCCAAGAGACCCAGTACTTC
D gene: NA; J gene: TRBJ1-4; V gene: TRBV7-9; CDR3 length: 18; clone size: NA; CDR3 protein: CASSSPTDSSYTDEKLFF; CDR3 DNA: TGTGCCAGCAGCTCCCCGACAGACAGTTCCTATACGGATGAAAAACTGTTTTTT
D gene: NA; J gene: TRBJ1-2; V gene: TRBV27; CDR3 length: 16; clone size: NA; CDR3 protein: CASSLIPPQREYGYTF; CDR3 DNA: TGTGCCAGCAGTTTAATTCCGCCGCAGCGGGAGTATGGCTACACCTTC